This paragraph reports one T cell receptor (beta chain). Profiling relied on immunoSEQ multiplex PCR, and the TCRdb table lists in-frame clones only, not all of them. The sample holds about 100,000 clones, 80% to 85% seen once. The trim removed 0 bases at V and 10 bases at J, leaving 7 bases unmatched. This CDR3 contains 15 residues. Germline lookup yields CDR1 LGHDT and CDR2 YNNKEL (reference sequence). This sample was included in a study of blood T cell repertoires in COVID-19. This receptor was identified in a human donor in a cohort sampled during active COVID-19. This chain uses TRBV3-1 (or the pseudogene TRBV3-2) with TRBJ2-1; 9 bases map to TRBD2. Sequenced: peripheral blood. The CDR3 nucleotides are TGTGCCAGCAGCCAAGACGACCTAGCGGGAAGAGAGCAGTTCTTC. This codes for CASSQDDLAGREQFF.